The 19 T cell receptor beta chains below come from one sample, sequenced in a study of blood T cells in healthy people across ages. Through a sample-barcoded 5' primer and a J-beta primer mix, a second PCR was run for 7 to 11 cycles. TCRdb re-derived calls from the 5' RACE reads in MiXCR, one entry per CDR3 protein. Among roughly 800,000 distinct CDR3 sequences listed, approximately 35% were seen once. Source material: blood. These receptors were obtained from a man between 18 and 29 years old in good health.

In its sample, this clonotype was seen a few times. The rearrangement uses TRBV20-1 and TRBJ2-3; 12 nucleotides line up with TRBD2. This CDR3 comprises 15 residues. Unmatched junction bases numbered 3, after V lost 3 bases and J lost 2 bases. CDR1 and CDR2 (germline): DFQATT, SNEGSKA (reference sequence). The CDR3: CSARGLAGITDTQYF. DNA of the CDR3: TGCAGTGCTAGGGGACTAGCGGGTATCACAGATACGCAGTATTTT.

The V and J genes are TRBV2 and TRBJ1-4; D not resolved. The CDR3 covers 14 residues. Trimming shortened V by 1 base and J by 5 bases, and 8 bases separated the two germline ends. Germline V gives CDR1 SNHLY, CDR2 FYNNEI. The CDR3 region has the DNA TGTGCCAGCAGTGAAGGGGCCCTAAATGAAAAACTGTTTTTT. Amino acid sequence: CASSEGALNEKLFF.

This clonotype came up a few times. V is TRBV4-3 and J is TRBJ2-3; 15 bases map to TRBD2. Per germline, CDR1 LGHNA and CDR2 YSLEER. This CDR3 is built from 17 residues. J lost 4 bases, V lost 4 bases, and 6 bases had no gene match. The CDR3 protein is CASSPGRTSGGADTQYF. The CDR3 region has the DNA TGCGCCAGCAGCCCCGGGCGGACTAGCGGGGGGGCAGATACGCAGTATTTT.

This clonotype has only a few counts. J is TRBJ2-5 and V is TRBV5-1; D is ambiguous. V gave up 1 base and J gave up 1 base, with 5 bases separating them. The CDR3 consists of 13 residues. Per the germline V gene, CDR1 is SGHRS and CDR2 is YFSETQ. CDR3 amino acids: CASSLTLQETQYF. The CDR3 region has the DNA TGCGCCAGCAGCTTGACGCTCCAAGAGACCCAGTACTTC.

This clonotype was detected only a few times. The V gene is TRBV19, the J gene TRBJ2-7, with D possibly TRBD2 on 5 matching bases. V was cut by 7 bases and J by 0 bases, with 13 bases left in between. The CDR3 is 14 amino acids. CDR1 and CDR2 (germline): LNHDA, SQIVND (reference sequence). The CDR3 loop reads CASTPGGSSYEQYF. The CDR3 DNA reads TGTGCCAGTACTCCAGGAGGTAGCTCCTACGAGCAGTACTTC.

Points on this clonotype: A much more abundant neighbour one base away suggests this may be a read error. V usage is TRBV12-3 or TRBV12-4 and J usage is TRBJ1-2; maybe TRBD1 (6 bases). The ends were cut back, 6 bases at V and 0 bases at J, with 11 bases in the middle. The CDR3 covers 14 residues. The CDR3: CASSQTGPNYGYTF. DNA of the CDR3: TGTGCCAGCAGCCAGACAGGACCTAACTATGGCTACACCTTC.

This clonotype was detected a few times. The rearrangement links TRBV14 to TRBJ2-4; 12 nucleotides align to TRBD2. Losses at the gene ends were 4 bases for V and 0 bases for J; bases not matched to a gene: 4. The germline V gene encodes CDR1 SGHDN and CDR2 FVKESK. The CDR3 has 17 residues. CDR3 protein: CASSPGLAGLAKNIQYF. The CDR3 nucleotides read TGTGCCAGCAGCCCAGGACTAGCGGGGTTAGCCAAAAACATTCAGTACTTC. The full variable domain, in which reference TRBV14 and TRBJ2-4 provide the parts outside the CDR3, is EAGVTQFPSHSVIEKGQTVTLRCDPISGHDNLYWYRRVMGKEIKFLLHFVKESKQDESGMPNNRFLAERTGGTYSTLKVQPAELEDSGVYFCASSPGLAGLAKNIQYFGAGTRLSVL.

This clonotype was picked up many times. V gene TRBV12-3 or TRBV12-4 combines with J gene TRBJ1-5, with 8 bases lining up with TRBD1. Unmatched junction bases numbered 0, after V lost 6 bases and J lost 5 bases. This CDR3 is built from 12 residues. The CDR3 loop is CASRQGDQPQHF. CDR3 coding DNA: TGTGCCAGCAGACAGGGGGATCAGCCCCAGCATTTT.

This clonotype was counted a few times. The chain joins TRBV6-5 to TRBJ1-5; D call uncertain. Germline assignment: CDR1 MNHEY and CDR2 SVGAGI. Trimming removed 5 bases at V and 7 bases at J, with 15 bases between. This CDR3 has 14 residues. Here the CDR3 reads CASSQDSPAQPQHF. The CDR3 nucleotides read TGTGCCAGCAGTCAAGATTCTCCTGCACAGCCCCAGCATTTT.

This clonotype was recorded a few times. The chain couples TRBV12-3 or TRBV12-4 to TRBJ2-2; D assignment may be TRBD1 or TRBD2 (6 bases each). V lost 8 bases and J 3 bases, leaving 13 bases between the germline ends. This CDR3 comprises 14 residues. The CDR3 nucleotides read TGTGCCAGCCAGGGGAGGACCGACACCGGGGAGCTGTTTTTT. Its protein is CASQGRTDTGELFF.

This sequence joins TRBV9 and TRBJ2-2; 9 nucleotides match TRBD1. The CDR3 sequence is 14 residues long. V was clipped by 0 bases and J by 7 bases; unmatched bases: 1. Per the germline V gene, CDR1 is SGDLS and CDR2 is YYNGEE. The CDR3 region has the DNA TGTGCCAGCAGCGTAGTGACAGGGGGCGGGGAGCTGTTTTTT. Its translation is CASSVVTGGGELFF.

A few counts support this clonotype. The rearrangement uses TRBV20-1 and TRBJ2-3; D is uncertain. Trimming took 1 base from V and 8 from J, leaving 13 bases between them. Germline CDR1 DFQATT, CDR2 SNEGSKA (reference sequence). The CDR3 is 13 amino acids. The CDR3 is CSARARLGGTQYF. CDR3 DNA: TGCAGTGCTAGAGCCCGCCTAGGTGGTACGCAGTATTTT.

The chain joins TRBV21-1 to TRBJ1-1; the table's D call, TRBD1, was not checked against the DNA. TRBV21-1 is a known pseudogene. The CDR3 is made up of 15 amino acids. The CDR3 loop is CASSPTDRLNTEAFF. The CDR3, as DNA: TGTGCCAGCAGCCCCACGGACAGGTTGAACACTGAAGCTTTCTTT.

This clonotype was seen only a few times. It may be a read error: a sequence one base away is much more abundant. The J gene is TRBJ2-7, the V gene TRBV29-1, with D hard to call. The length of the CDR3 is 13 residues. Per germline, CDR1 SQVTM and CDR2 ANQGSEA. V shed 1 base and J shed 3 bases, with 10 bases lying between them. CDR3: CSVEARGDYEQYF. The CDR3 DNA follows: TGCAGCGTTGAAGCTCGCGGAGACTACGAGCAGTACTTC.

This clonotype was observed a handful of times. The chain is built from TRBV7-9 and TRBJ1-2; TRBD1 might be the D (5 bases). The germline CDR1 and CDR2 sequences are SEHNR and FQNEAQ (reference sequence). The V end was cut by 8 bases, the J end by 8 bases, with 15 bases between. The CDR3 has 12 residues. CDR3 coding DNA: TGTGCCAGCTTTCAGGGAGGGAGCGGCTACACCTTC. Translated: CASFQGGSGYTF.

V gene TRBV7-2 combines with J gene TRBJ1-1; TRBD1 might be the D (5 bases). Trimming left V 1 base short and J 13 bases short, with 13 bases between. The CDR3 consists of 12 residues. Per germline, CDR1 SGHTA and CDR2 FQGNSA. CDR3 sequence: CASSLGAGRVFF. The CDR3, as DNA: TGTGCCAGCAGCTTAGGGGCAGGGAGGGTTTTCTTT.

This clonotype occurred many times. The gene calls are TRBV10-3 and TRBJ2-3, with D possibly called TRBD1 or TRBD2 (5 bases each). Trimming took 8 bases from V and 6 from J, leaving 21 bases between them. Per the germline V gene, CDR1 is ENHRY and CDR2 is SYGVKD. The CDR3 is 15 amino acids. The CDR3 DNA sequence: TGTGCCATCGGTCGAGGGGATCCCTCTATGGATACGCAGTATTTT. Protein product: CAIGRGDPSMDTQYF.

This chain uses TRBV7-3 with TRBJ2-3, with D possibly matching TRBD2 (6 bases). Looked up from germline, CDR1 is SGHTA and CDR2 is FQGTGA. The CDR3 length is 16 residues. Trimming shortened V by 4 bases and J by 2 bases, and 16 bases separated the two germline ends. The CDR3 protein is CASSSSVSGLTDTQYF. In DNA, the CDR3 is TGTGCCAGCAGCTCTTCGGTTAGCGGACTCACAGATACGCAGTATTTT.

Notes on this clonotype: The junction differs from germline at one of its ends, possibly a read error. The rearrangement joins TRBV7-2 to TRBJ2-7; no clear D. Per germline, CDR1 SGHTA and CDR2 FQGNSA. The CDR3 contains 12 residues. The CDR3: CASSSASYKQYF. The DNA of the CDR3 is TGTGCCAGTAGTTCAGCCTCCTACAAGCAGTACTTC.